The 17 T cell receptor beta chains below all came from one sample that was sequenced in a study of human T cells and chemical hapten exposure. The sample's time point: patch test 1, 2 weeks after DPC sensitization. Treatment indicated: therapeutic diphenylcyclopropenone sensitization with weekly scalp DPC. Unfractionated whole blood yielded the extracted total RNA. Each CDR3 protein is one row after TCRdb ran MiXCR on the RACE reads. The sample holds 42,000 or so distinct CDR3 sequences, more than 3% seen once. This sample comprised whole blood, obtained in connection with sensitization to the hapten diphenylcyclopropenone (DPC). The origin of the receptors is a middle-aged man with alopecia areata. Some clones in this sample may be carry-over from other donors' samples.

This clonotype was picked up many times. The chain combines TRBV27 with TRBJ2-3; 10 bases align to TRBD1. There are 16 residues in the CDR3. Germline-derived CDR1 and CDR2 are MNHEY and SMNVEV (reference sequence). V shed 3 bases and J 4 bases; nucleotides not matched to a gene: 7. CDR3 residues: CASSFYGQGVADTQYF. The CDR3 DNA reads as TGTGCCAGCAGTTTCTACGGACAGGGGGTAGCAGATACGCAGTATTTT.

Many counts were recorded for this clonotype. This chain uses TRBV29-1 with TRBJ2-1, with 7 bases matching TRBD2. This CDR3 is built from 14 residues. The germline gives CDR1 SQVTM, CDR2 ANQGSEA. The trim removed 1 base at V and 10 bases at J, leaving 10 bases unmatched. The DNA of the CDR3 is TGCAGCGTTGAAGGCAGGGAGAGCGGGACCGAGCAGTTCTTC. As protein: CSVEGRESGTEQFF.

This clonotype was seen repeatedly, ten times or more. The V and J genes are TRBV20-1 and TRBJ2-7, with 7 bases identical to TRBD2. The ends lost 0 bases at V and 4 bases at J; junction bases unmatched: 12. The CDR3 sequence is 16 residues long. The germline gives CDR1 DFQATT, CDR2 SNEGSKA (reference sequence). The CDR3 reads CSARDPGTNEGYEQYF. The CDR3 DNA reads TGCAGTGCTAGAGATCCCGGGACTAACGAGGGGTACGAGCAGTACTTC.

This clonotype was recorded at least ten times. The chain combines TRBV12-5 with TRBJ2-1; D unresolved. In germline, CDR1 is LGHNT, CDR2 FRNRAP. V was cut by 0 bases and J by 15 bases, with 3 bases left in between. The CDR3 sequence is 9 residues long. DNA for the CDR3: TGTGCTAGTGGTTTGGTAAGGTTCTTC. It translates to CASGLVRFF.

In its sample, this clonotype was seen a few times. The chain combines TRBV9 with TRBJ2-5, with D uncertain. The CDR3 is made up of 15 amino acids. Germline V gives CDR1 SGDLS, CDR2 YYNGEE. The ends were cut back, 0 bases at V and 5 bases at J, with 14 bases in the middle. The CDR3 is CASSVVGRLGETQYF. The CDR3 region has the DNA TGTGCCAGCAGCGTAGTGGGCCGTCTCGGGGAGACCCAGTACTTC.

There are many counts of this clonotype. CDR3 sequence reads: CASRLGGGSNQPQHF. CDR3 bases: TGCGCCAGCAGGTTAGGGGGCGGGAGCAATCAGCCCCAGCATTTT. The chain joins TRBV10-2 to TRBJ1-5, with 7 bases fitting TRBD1. The CDR3 totals 15 residues. Germline V gene data show CDR1 as WSHSY and CDR2 as SAAADI. Unmatched junction bases numbered 6, after V lost 6 bases and J lost 1 base.

This clonotype was counted at least ten times. This chain uses TRBV9 with TRBJ2-2; TRBD2 matches 11 bases. Germline loops: CDR1 SGDLS, CDR2 YYNGEE. The V segment lost 2 bases and the J segment 5 bases; nucleotides outside the gene matches: 2. This CDR3 has 15 amino acids. CDR3 region: CASSVTSGRTGELFF. The CDR3 DNA reads as TGTGCCAGCAGCGTCACTAGCGGGAGAACCGGGGAGCTGTTTTTT.

This clonotype was detected ten times or more. The chain joins TRBV7-9 to TRBJ2-7, with TRBD2 matching 10 bases. The V gene end was trimmed by 1 base and the J gene end by 3 bases; junction bases not matched to a gene: 3. This CDR3 has 15 residues. Germline V gene sequence: CDR1 SEHNR, CDR2 FQNEAQ (reference sequence). CDR3 nucleotide sequence: TGTGCCAGCAGCTTAGGGCTAGCGGGAGTCTACGAGCAGTACTTC. It yields the protein CASSLGLAGVYEQYF.

This clonotype has ten or more counts. The chain carries TRBV20-1 and TRBJ1-5, with D perhaps matching TRBD1 (5 bases). The CDR3 has 13 amino acids. Per germline, CDR1 DFQATT and CDR2 SNEGSKA (reference sequence). V was pared by 4 bases and J by 0 bases, with 7 bases between. The CDR3 region is CSATGDSNQPQHF. DNA for the CDR3: TGCAGTGCTACGGGGGATAGCAATCAGCCCCAGCATTTT.

This clonotype was counted many times. The V call is TRBV6-5, the J call TRBJ1-5; D unclear. The CDR3 is 14 amino acids. The germline V and J ends were trimmed by 5 bases and 0 bases, with 8 bases remaining between them. Germline CDR1 is MNHEY and CDR2 is SVGAGI. The CDR3 reads CASSHTDSNQPQHF. The CDR3 nucleotides read TGTGCCAGCAGTCACACAGATAGCAATCAGCCCCAGCATTTT.

Turning to this clonotype: A much bigger clone sits one base away, suggesting this may be a read error. V gene TRBV28 combines with J gene TRBJ1-5; D ambiguous. There are 12 residues in the CDR3. Germline V lookup: CDR1 MDHEN, CDR2 SYDVKM. Trimming took off 7 bases at V and 3 bases at J, with 7 bases between the two ends. The CDR3 bases are TGTGCCAGCAAAAGGACCAATCAGCCCCAGCATTTT. This codes for CASKRTNQPQHF.

This clonotype has a count of ten or more. V gene TRBV11-2 combines with J gene TRBJ2-3; no reliable D call. Germline CDR1 is SGHAT and CDR2 is FQNNGV. Trimming took off 1 base at V and 2 bases at J, with 13 bases between the two ends. The CDR3 consists of 16 residues. The CDR3 region is CASSLVESAVTDTQYF. CDR3 sequence (DNA): TGTGCCAGCAGCTTAGTGGAGAGCGCAGTCACAGATACGCAGTATTTT.

This clonotype was seen many times. The chain recombines TRBV2 with TRBJ1-1; possible D gene TRBD1, 5 bases. The ends were cut back, 2 bases at V and 6 bases at J, with 13 bases in the middle. Germline-derived CDR1 and CDR2 are SNHLY and FYNNEI. This CDR3 region has 14 residues. In nucleotides, the CDR3 is TGTGCCAGCAGTGAATCTCAGGGATGGGCTGAAGCTTTCTTT. This encodes CASSESQGWAEAFF.

This clonotype was counted ten times or more. This chain uses TRBV18 with TRBJ1-1, with 7 bases lining up with TRBD1. This CDR3 region has 15 residues. The trim removed 3 bases at V and 8 bases at J, leaving 12 bases unmatched. From germline, CDR1 is KGHSH and CDR2 LQKENI. The CDR3 sequence is CASSPLSSTGTEAFF. The CDR3 region has the DNA TGTGCCAGCTCACCCCTCTCCTCGACAGGGACCGAAGCTTTCTTT.

This clonotype was seen ten or more times. The V gene is TRBV16, the J gene TRBJ1-2, with TRBD1 identical over 9 bases. CDR3 length equals 17 residues. V was pared by 7 bases and J by 6 bases, with 18 bases of the junction left unmatched. The germline V gene encodes CDR1 KGHSY and CDR2 FQNENV. The CDR3 region has the DNA TGTGCCAGCATCGGATTCTACGCGGACAGGGGAAATGATGGCTACACCTTC. It is translated as CASIGFYADRGNDGYTF.

This clonotype was detected many times. The chain joins TRBV12-3 or TRBV12-4 to TRBJ2-1, with TRBD2 matching 9 bases. V trimming: 5 bases; J trimming: 1 base; junction bases outside the gene matches: 15. The CDR3 runs 19 residues. The CDR3 sequence: CASSGAGGTTARSYNEQFF. CDR3 coding DNA: TGTGCCAGCAGTGGAGCGGGGGGAACAACAGCGAGGTCCTACAATGAGCAGTTCTTC.

This clonotype was counted at least ten times. CDR3 nucleotides: TGTGCCAGCAGCTCAGCGGCCCCCCCCCGGGTCTACAATGAGCAGTTCTTC. Its protein is CASSSAAPPRVYNEQFF. This chain joins TRBV28 and TRBJ2-1; D is perhaps TRBD2 (5 bases). Germline CDR1 MDHEN, CDR2 SYDVKM. This CDR3 is 17 amino acids long. The ends were cut back, 6 bases at V and 3 bases at J, with 21 bases in the middle.